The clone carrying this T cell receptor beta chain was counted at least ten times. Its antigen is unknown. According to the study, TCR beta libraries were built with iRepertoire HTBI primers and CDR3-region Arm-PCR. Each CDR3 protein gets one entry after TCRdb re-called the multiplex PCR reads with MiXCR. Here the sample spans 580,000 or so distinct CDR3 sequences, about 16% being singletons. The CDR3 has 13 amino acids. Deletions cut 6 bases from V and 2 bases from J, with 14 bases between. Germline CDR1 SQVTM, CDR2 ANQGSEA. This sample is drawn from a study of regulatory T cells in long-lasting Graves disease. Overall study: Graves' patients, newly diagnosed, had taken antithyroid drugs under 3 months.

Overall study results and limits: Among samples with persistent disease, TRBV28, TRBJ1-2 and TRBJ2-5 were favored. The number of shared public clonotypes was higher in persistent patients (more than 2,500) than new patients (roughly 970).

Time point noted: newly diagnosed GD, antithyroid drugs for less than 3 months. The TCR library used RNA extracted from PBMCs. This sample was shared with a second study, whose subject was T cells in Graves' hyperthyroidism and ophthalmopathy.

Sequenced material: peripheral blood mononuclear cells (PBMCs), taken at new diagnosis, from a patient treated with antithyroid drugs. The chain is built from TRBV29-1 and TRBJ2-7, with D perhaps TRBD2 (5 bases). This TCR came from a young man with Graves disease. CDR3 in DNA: TGCAGCGTCGCCCCAGGAGGACCCTACGAGCAGTACTTC. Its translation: CSVAPGGPYEQYF.